This is a list of T cell receptor beta chains from one sample in a study of T-cell memory formation after mild COVID-19. Using its own MiXCR run on the 5' RACE reads, TCRdb lists one record per CDR3 protein. The sample includes 90,000 to 120,000 distinct CDR3 sequences, around 10% of them seen just once. Sequencing was done on a sample of PBMCs or a T cell subset sorted from them (not recorded which). These receptors originate from a man younger than 30 who had mild COVID-19 (a few samples of this study predate the infection). Cell type and time point are not known. CDR3s include the opening cysteine and the closing phenylalanine or tryptophan. A D gene is named only where the DNA matches it firmly. Size values are once, few and many counts, or a class for expanded clones, and some rows have none.

size: NA; J: TRBJ1-2; V: TRBV5-1; D: TRBD1; CDR3: CASSGLGTAQDESKSYTF; DNA: TGCGCCAGCAGCGGACTCGGGACAGCCCAGGACGAGTCTAAGAGCTACACCTTC
size: NA; J: TRBJ1-2; V: TRBV4-2; D: TRBD1; CDR3: CASSQDYPGGGLKGYTF; DNA: TGTGCCAGCAGCCAAGATTATCCAGGGGGAGGCCTAAAGGGCTACACCTTC
size: many; J: TRBJ2-7; V: TRBV12-3/TRBV12-4; D: TRBD2; CDR3: CASSPGGEQYF; DNA: TGTGCCAGCTCGCCGGGGGGAGAGCAGTACTTC
size: many; J: TRBJ2-1; V: TRBV5-1; D: NA; CDR3: CASSGAGTSGRLFF; DNA: TGCGCCAGCAGCGGCGCCGGGACATCGGGGAGGCTGTTCTTC
size: NA; J: TRBJ2-7; V: TRBV5-1; D: TRBD1; CDR3: CASSLGGTANYEQYF; DNA: TGCGCCAGCAGCTTGGGGGGGACAGCTAACTACGAGCAGTACTTC
size: few; J: TRBJ1-2; V: TRBV27; D: NA; CDR3: CASSLTGPGRGYTF; DNA: TGTGCCAGCAGTTTAACGGGGCCCGGCCGTGGCTACACCTTC
size: many; J: TRBJ1-5; V: TRBV10-2; D: NA; CDR3: CASTEGMGPGNQPQHF; DNA: TGCGCCAGCACCGAGGGTATGGGGCCGGGGAATCAGCCCCAGCATTTT
size: few; J: TRBJ2-1; V: TRBV20-1; D: TRBD2; CDR3: CSAPRPGTSTYNEQFF; DNA: TGCAGTGCTCCCCGACCCGGGACTAGCACGTACAATGAGCAGTTCTTC
size: few; J: TRBJ2-3; V: TRBV7-6; D: NA; CDR3: CASSREGPGRNTQYF; DNA: TGTGCCAGCAGCCGAGAGGGACCAGGGAGAAATACGCAGTATTTT
size: NA; J: TRBJ2-1; V: TRBV9; D: NA; CDR3: CASSVEASPNNEQFF; DNA: TGTGCCAGCAGCGTAGAGGCTAGCCCGAACAATGAGCAGTTCTTC
size: NA; J: TRBJ2-7; V: TRBV29-1; D: NA; CDR3: CSVLMESYEQYF; DNA: TGCAGCGTTTTAATGGAGTCCTACGAGCAGTACTTC
size: few; J: TRBJ2-6; V: TRBV6-2/TRBV6-3; D: NA; CDR3: CASTGAGANVLTF; DNA: TGTGCCAGCACCGGAGCAGGGGCCAACGTCCTGACTTTC
size: NA; J: TRBJ1-1; V: TRBV7-9; D: NA; CDR3: CASSLVAGPEAFF; DNA: TGTGCCAGCAGCTTAGTGGCAGGGCCTGAAGCTTTCTTT
size: NA; J: TRBJ1-1; V: TRBV5-1; D: NA; CDR3: CASSLSIWVVENTEAFF; DNA: TGCGCCAGCAGCCTAAGTATATGGGTAGTGGAGAACACTGAAGCTTTCTTT
size: NA; J: TRBJ2-1; V: TRBV27; D: NA; CDR3: CASSFGQGPFNEQFF; DNA: TGTGCCAGCAGTTTTGGGCAGGGACCCTTCAATGAGCAGTTCTTC
size: NA; J: TRBJ2-1; V: TRBV7-9; D: TRBD2; CDR3: CASSLSGGAADEQFF; DNA: TGTGCCAGCAGCTTAAGCGGGGGGGCCGCTGATGAGCAGTTCTTC
size: once; J: TRBJ2-3; V: TRBV24-1; D: TRBD2; CDR3: CATRGLAGDTQYF; DNA: TGTGCCACCAGGGGACTAGCGGGAGATACGCAGTATTTT
size: few; J: TRBJ2-7; V: TRBV4-2; D: NA; CDR3: CASRGASVYEQYF; DNA: TGTGCCAGCCGGGGGGCGTCAGTTTACGAGCAGTACTTC
size: few; J: TRBJ2-7; V: TRBV7-9; D: TRBD1; CDR3: CASSLALLEPVTGGYYEQYF; DNA: TGTGCCAGCAGCTTAGCGCTGTTGGAGCCAGTGACAGGGGGCTATTACGAGCAGTACTTC
size: few; J: TRBJ2-1; V: TRBV6-2/TRBV6-3; D: NA; CDR3: CASSFGSLYNEQFF; DNA: TGTGCCAGCAGTTTCGGCAGCCTTTACAATGAGCAGTTCTTC
size: few; J: TRBJ1-4; V: TRBV4-1; D: NA; CDR3: CASSQAVRVVVEKLFF; DNA: TGCGCCAGCAGCCAAGCAGTGAGGGTGGTTGTTGAAAAACTGTTTTTT
size: few; J: TRBJ2-1; V: TRBV15; D: TRBD2; CDR3: CATSRDSSGAYNEQFF; DNA: TGTGCCACCAGCAGAGATTCTAGCGGGGCCTACAATGAGCAGTTCTTC
size: few; J: TRBJ2-1; V: TRBV4-1; D: NA; CDR3: CASSQEGSGGYNEQFF; DNA: TGCGCCAGCAGCCAAGAGGGGAGCGGCGGGTACAATGAGCAGTTCTTC
size: NA; J: TRBJ1-3; V: TRBV4-2; D: TRBD1; CDR3: CASSQEGQGAFGNTIYF; DNA: TGTGCCAGCAGCCAAGAGGGACAGGGGGCATTTGGAAACACCATATATTTT
size: few; J: TRBJ2-5; V: TRBV14; D: NA; CDR3: CASSQDHHGFLETQYF; DNA: TGTGCCAGCAGCCAAGATCATCACGGGTTTCTGGAGACCCAGTACTTC
size: NA; J: TRBJ2-7; V: TRBV7-6; D: TRBD2; CDR3: CASSLTSGGAEGEQYF; DNA: TGTGCCAGCAGCCTGACTAGCGGGGGGGCAGAAGGCGAGCAGTACTTC